These 11 T cell receptor beta chains share one sample of origin, sequenced in a study of shared clonotypes between healthy human individuals. CD45RO-negative, CCR7-selected cells formed the naive CD8 fraction, which excluded terminally differentiated effector memory CD45RA+ cells. Profiling relied on immunoSEQ multiplex PCR, and the TCRdb table lists in-frame clones only, not all of them. In the table there are roughly 2 million clones, about 95% of which are singletons. The sequenced sample was naive CD8+ T cells sorted from blood. These receptors all stem from a man aged 18 to 29 in good health.

The chain has TRBV5-5 and TRBJ2-5; D call uncertain. Germline CDR1 SGHKS, CDR2 YYEKEE (reference sequence). V was pared by 4 bases and J by 5 bases, with 12 bases between. This CDR3 is built from 13 residues. CDR3 sequence (DNA): TGTGCCAGCAGCATCACAGAACTGGAGACCCAGTACTTC. Its translation: CASSITELETQYF.

In the case of this clone: This specimen includes other DNA sequences encoding the same CDR3. The V gene is TRBV5-6, the J gene TRBJ2-7; 8 bases agree with TRBD1. Germline V CDR1 and CDR2: SGHDT, YYEEEE. J was trimmed by 2 bases and V by 5 bases; bases with no gene match: 3. There are 13 residues in the CDR3. This CDR3 is CASSSDRAYEQYF. The CDR3 DNA reads TGTGCCAGCAGTTCGGACAGGGCCTACGAGCAGTACTTC.

The chain joins TRBV11-2 to TRBJ2-3, with D unresolved. V was cut by 1 base and J by 5 bases, with 22 bases left in between. Germline V gives CDR1 SGHAT, CDR2 FQNNGV. The CDR3 contains 18 residues. The CDR3 loop is CASSLAYVRKSVGDTQYF. As DNA, the CDR3 is TGTGCCAGCAGCTTAGCCTACGTTCGAAAATCAGTGGGAGATACGCAGTATTTT.

In this sample, this clone turned up a few times. The genes are TRBV5-1 and TRBJ2-6; D is ambiguous. Trimming shortened V by 4 bases and J by 0 bases, and 5 bases separated the two germline ends. This CDR3 region has 14 residues. The V gene's germline CDR1 is SGHRS and CDR2 YFSETQ. The CDR3 here is CASSADSGANVLTF. The CDR3 DNA reads TGCGCCAGCAGCGCCGACTCTGGGGCCAACGTCCTGACTTTC.

The chain joins TRBV9 to TRBJ2-2; D uncertain. Germline lookup yields CDR1 SGDLS and CDR2 YYNGEE. V lost 0 bases and J 5 bases, leaving 11 bases between the germline ends. The CDR3 runs to 15 residues. The CDR3 DNA reads as TGTGCCAGCAGCGTAGGTGGCTCCCAGACCGGGGAGCTGTTTTTT. As protein: CASSVGGSQTGELFF.

The rearrangement links TRBV5-1 to TRBJ2-5; 7 bases align to TRBD1. Germline V gives CDR1 SGHRS, CDR2 YFSETQ. The CDR3 extends over 16 amino acids. The trim removed 0 bases at V and 5 bases at J, leaving 10 bases unmatched. As DNA, the CDR3 is TGCGCCAGCAGCTTGGCTCTAGACAGGGATTGGGAGACCCAGTACTTC. Translating gives CASSLALDRDWETQYF.

This chain uses TRBV27 with TRBJ1-2; D may be TRBD1 (6 bases). CDR3 length: 14 amino acids. V was cut by 0 bases and J by 4 bases, with 9 bases left in between. In germline, CDR1 is MNHEY, CDR2 SMNVEV (reference sequence). The CDR3 coding sequence is TGTGCCAGCAGTTTATCCCCGGGGGCCTATGGCTACACCTTC. Residues: CASSLSPGAYGYTF.

The V and J genes are TRBV6-1 and TRBJ1-2, with TRBD1 matching over 9 bases. V gave up 4 bases and J gave up 3 bases; unmatched junction bases: 0. CDR3 length: 13 amino acids. CDR1 and CDR2 from the germline V gene are MNHNS and SASEGT. The CDR3 here is CASSGTGDYGYTF. The CDR3 nucleotides read TGTGCCAGCAGTGGGACAGGGGACTATGGCTACACCTTC.

The V and J genes are TRBV6-1 and TRBJ1-4, with 7 bases fitting TRBD1. V lost 0 bases to trimming and J lost 7 bases; unmatched junction nucleotides: 2. Looked up from germline, CDR1 is MNHNS and CDR2 is SASEGT. The CDR3 spans 14 residues. The CDR3: CASSEAGTVEKLFF. In nucleotides, the CDR3 is TGTGCCAGCAGTGAAGCGGGGACAGTTGAAAAACTGTTTTTT.

This sequence joins TRBV10-3 and TRBJ1-1, with 9 bases lining up with TRBD1. Germline V gene sequence: CDR1 ENHRY, CDR2 SYGVKD. V shed 5 bases, J shed 1 base, and the junction held 8 bases outside the gene matches. The CDR3 is 16 residues long. CDR3 sequence reads: CAISSPGQGSNTEAFF. As DNA, the CDR3 is TGTGCCATCAGTTCACCGGGACAGGGTTCGAACACTGAAGCTTTCTTT.

This chain connects TRBV7-9 to TRBJ1-5; 9 bases line up with TRBD1. The CDR3 runs to 15 residues. V gave up 4 bases and J gave up 7 bases; unmatched junction bases: 8. Looked up from germline, CDR1 is SEHNR and CDR2 is FQNEAQ (reference sequence). CDR3 sequence: CASSSTRTGEQPQHF. The CDR3 coding sequence is TGTGCCAGCAGCTCGACGAGGACAGGGGAGCAGCCCCAGCATTTT.